The 13 T cell receptor beta chains reported below all come from one sample, sequenced in a study of CD4+ T cells in melanoma. Libraries were prepared by immunoSEQ multiplex PCR; TCRdb keeps only in-frame clonotypes and omits some of them. The table includes 120,000 to 150,000 clones, around 90% detected once. The receptors shown here come from a human donor with melanoma.

The gene calls are TRBV5-4 and TRBJ2-5, with TRBD2 as a possible D gene (7 bases). Germline V CDR1 and CDR2: SGHNT, YYREEE (reference sequence). V was clipped by 0 bases and J by 6 bases, with 18 bases between them. CDR3 size: 16 residues. CDR3 coding DNA: TGTGCCAGCAGCTTGGGAGGGGGGGCCGCTCTAAAGACCCAGTACTTC. Protein product: CASSLGGGAALKTQYF. The full variable domain, completed using reference TRBV5-4 and TRBJ2-5, is ETGVTQSPTHLIKTRGQQVTLRCSSQSGHNTVSWYQQALGQGPQFIFQYYREEENGRGNFPPRFSGLQFPNYSSELNVNALELDDSALYLCASSLGGGAALKTQYFGPGTRLLVL.

J is TRBJ1-5 and V is TRBV12-5, with D perhaps matching TRBD1 (5 bases). This CDR3 is built from 11 residues. Trimming stripped 6 bases from V and 11 bases from J, with 11 bases between. The germline gives CDR1 LGHNT, CDR2 FRNRAP. The CDR3 protein is CASGGVSTQHF. The CDR3 coding sequence is TGTGCTAGTGGGGGGGTTTCGACCCAGCATTTT.

The CDR3 loop reads CASSSLSLGEETQYF. Here the CDR3 DNA reads TGTGCCAGCAGTTCCCTTTCTCTTGGCGAGGAGACCCAGTACTTC. This chain connects TRBV6-6 to TRBJ2-5; D is undetermined. This CDR3 spans 15 amino acids. V lost 4 bases and J 5 bases, leaving 17 bases between the germline ends. CDR1 MNHNY and CDR2 SVGAGI come from the germline V gene (reference sequence).

This clone was found a few times. The J gene is TRBJ1-6, the V gene TRBV7-9, with D perhaps matching TRBD1 (6 bases). The CDR3 is made up of 16 amino acids. V was trimmed by 5 bases and J by 6 bases, leaving 17 bases between them. The germline gives CDR1 SEHNR, CDR2 FQNEAQ (reference sequence). This CDR3 reads CASSLNAGGINSPLHF. As DNA, the CDR3 is TGTGCCAGCAGCCTTAATGCCGGGGGCATTAATTCACCCCTCCACTTT.

The CDR3 loop reads CASSGLDSLFEQFF. CDR3 bases: TGTGCCAGCAGCGGACTGGACAGTCTCTTTGAGCAGTTCTTC. The chain couples TRBV7-9 to TRBJ2-1; TRBD1 might be the D (6 bases). With 5 bases removed from V and 9 bases from J, the gap between germline ends came to 17 bases. CDR3 length: 14 amino acids. Germline values: CDR1 SEHNR, CDR2 FQNEAQ (reference sequence).

This sequence joins TRBV2 and TRBJ1-5; tentatively, D is TRBD1 (6 bases). Deletions cut 6 bases from V and 3 bases from J, with 12 bases between. The CDR3 is 14 residues long. The V gene's germline CDR1 is SNHLY and CDR2 FYNNEI. CDR3 protein: CASSRTAVNQPQHF. The DNA for the CDR3 is TGTGCCAGCAGCAGGACAGCAGTCAATCAGCCCCAGCATTTT.

This chain links TRBV5-1 with TRBJ1-6; 8 bases align to TRBD1. V gave up 4 bases and J gave up 3 bases; unmatched junction bases: 12. CDR3 size: 18 residues. Looked up from germline, CDR1 is SGHRS and CDR2 is YFSETQ. The CDR3 here is CASSIRATGGLYNSPLHF. The DNA for the CDR3 is TGCGCCAGCAGCATCCGGGCTACAGGGGGGCTCTATAATTCACCCCTCCACTTT.

V is TRBV7-2 and J is TRBJ2-5, with 10 positions matching TRBD1. V lost 6 bases to trimming and J lost 2 bases; unmatched junction nucleotides: 6. Germline V gives CDR1 SGHTA, CDR2 FQGNSA. This CDR3 spans 15 amino acids. This CDR3 is CASSHDRGLQETQYF. The CDR3 region has the DNA TGTGCCAGCAGTCACGACAGGGGGCTTCAAGAGACCCAGTACTTC.

V usage is TRBV4-1 and J usage is TRBJ2-1, with D unresolved. The V gene's germline CDR1 is MGHRA and CDR2 YSYEKL. The V and J ends lost 1 base and 4 bases respectively, with 8 bases between them. This CDR3 is built from 14 residues. The CDR3: CASSQATNYNEQFF. CDR3 in DNA: TGCGCCAGCAGCCAAGCCACTAATTACAATGAGCAGTTCTTC.

CDR3 in DNA: TGTGCCAGAAGCCAGGGTCCGGGCACAGATACGCAGTATTTT. It encodes CARSQGPGTDTQYF. The genes are TRBV5-3 and TRBJ2-3, with D perhaps matching TRBD1 (5 bases). TRBV5-3 is known as an ORF, though its function is uncertain. The germline V and J ends were trimmed by 4 bases and 1 base, with 10 bases remaining between them. The CDR3 is 14 residues long.

This chain uses TRBV5-1 with TRBJ2-1; 7 nucleotides line up with TRBD1. V lost 4 bases and J lost 7; bases outside the gene matches: 5. CDR1 and CDR2 from the germline V gene are SGHRS and YFSETQ. The CDR3 spans 13 residues. The CDR3, as DNA: TGCGCCAGCAGCCCAGACAGGGTAAATGAGCAGTTCTTC. Translation gives CASSPDRVNEQFF.

CDR3 coding DNA: TGTGCCAGCAGCAGCCGACAGGGTTTCGGTGAAAAACTGTTTTTT. Translating gives CASSSRQGFGEKLFF. The genes are TRBV5-6 and TRBJ1-4; 7 nucleotides agree with TRBD1. V lost 4 bases and J lost 7; bases outside the gene matches: 10. Germline V CDR1 and CDR2: SGHDT, YYEEEE. The CDR3 totals 15 residues.

This chain links TRBV25-1 with TRBJ1-2; a possible D gene is TRBD1 (5 bases). The length of the CDR3 is 16 residues. Germline values: CDR1 MGHDK, CDR2 SYGVNS. V dropped 1 base and J dropped 7 bases, with 19 bases sitting between them. CDR3 loop: CASSEFKEGRLGGYTF. Written as DNA, the CDR3 is TGTGCCAGCAGTGAATTTAAGGAGGGGAGGCTTGGTGGCTACACCTTC.